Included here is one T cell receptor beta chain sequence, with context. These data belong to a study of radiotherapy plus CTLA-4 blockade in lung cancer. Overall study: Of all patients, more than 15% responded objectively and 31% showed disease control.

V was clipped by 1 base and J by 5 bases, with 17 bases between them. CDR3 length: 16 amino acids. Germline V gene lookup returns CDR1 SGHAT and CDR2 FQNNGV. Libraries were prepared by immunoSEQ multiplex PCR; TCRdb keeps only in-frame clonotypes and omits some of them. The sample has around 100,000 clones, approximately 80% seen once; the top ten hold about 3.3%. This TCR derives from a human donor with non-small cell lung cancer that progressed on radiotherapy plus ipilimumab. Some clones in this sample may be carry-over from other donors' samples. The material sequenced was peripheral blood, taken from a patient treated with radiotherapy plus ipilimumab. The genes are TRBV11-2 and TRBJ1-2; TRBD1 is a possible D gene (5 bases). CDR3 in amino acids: CASSLANRLAGYGYTF. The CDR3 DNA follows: TGTGCCAGCAGCTTAGCCAACAGGTTGGCCGGTTATGGCTACACCTTC.